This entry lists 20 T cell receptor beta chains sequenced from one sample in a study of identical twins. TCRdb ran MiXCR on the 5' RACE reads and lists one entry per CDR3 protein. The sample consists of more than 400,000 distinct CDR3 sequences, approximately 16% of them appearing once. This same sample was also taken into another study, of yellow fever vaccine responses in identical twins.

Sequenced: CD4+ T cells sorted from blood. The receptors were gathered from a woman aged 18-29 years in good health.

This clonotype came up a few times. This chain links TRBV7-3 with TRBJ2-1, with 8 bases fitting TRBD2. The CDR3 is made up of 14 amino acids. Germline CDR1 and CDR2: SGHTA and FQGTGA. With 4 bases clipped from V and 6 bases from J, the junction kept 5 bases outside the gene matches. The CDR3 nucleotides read TGTGCCAGCAGCTATAGCGGGACCTCCAATGAGCAGTTCTTC. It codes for CASSYSGTSNEQFF.

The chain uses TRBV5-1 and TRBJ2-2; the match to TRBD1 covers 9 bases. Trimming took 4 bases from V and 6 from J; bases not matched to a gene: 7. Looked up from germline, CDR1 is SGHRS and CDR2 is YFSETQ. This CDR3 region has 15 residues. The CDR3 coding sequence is TGCGCCAGCAGCACCGGGACAGGGCTTGCCGGGGAGCTGTTTTTT. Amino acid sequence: CASSTGTGLAGELFF.

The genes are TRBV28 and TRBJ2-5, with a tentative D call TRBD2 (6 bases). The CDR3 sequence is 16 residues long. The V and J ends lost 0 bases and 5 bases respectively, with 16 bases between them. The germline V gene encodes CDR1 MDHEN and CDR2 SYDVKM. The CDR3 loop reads CASSLWGGLGGETQYF. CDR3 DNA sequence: TGTGCCAGCAGTTTATGGGGAGGTCTTGGAGGGGAGACCCAGTACTTC.

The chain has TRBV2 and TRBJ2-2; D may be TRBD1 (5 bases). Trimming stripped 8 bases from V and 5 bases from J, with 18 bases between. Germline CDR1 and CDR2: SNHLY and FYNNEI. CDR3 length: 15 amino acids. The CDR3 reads CASQFQGSGTGELFF. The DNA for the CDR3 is TGTGCCAGCCAATTTCAGGGAAGTGGTACCGGGGAGCTGTTTTTT.

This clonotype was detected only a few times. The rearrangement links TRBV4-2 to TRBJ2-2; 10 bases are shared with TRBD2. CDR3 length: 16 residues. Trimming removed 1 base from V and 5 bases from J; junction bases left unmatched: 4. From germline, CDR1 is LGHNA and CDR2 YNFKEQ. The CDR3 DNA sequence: TGTGCCAGCAGCCAAGCACTAGCGGGATCGACCGGGGAGCTGTTTTTT. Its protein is CASSQALAGSTGELFF.

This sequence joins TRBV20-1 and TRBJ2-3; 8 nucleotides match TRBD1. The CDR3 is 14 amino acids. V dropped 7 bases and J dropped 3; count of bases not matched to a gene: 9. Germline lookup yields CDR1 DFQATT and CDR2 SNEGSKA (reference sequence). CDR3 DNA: TGCAGTGTTTCCAGGACAGGGAAAACAGATACGCAGTATTTT. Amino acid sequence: CSVSRTGKTDTQYF.

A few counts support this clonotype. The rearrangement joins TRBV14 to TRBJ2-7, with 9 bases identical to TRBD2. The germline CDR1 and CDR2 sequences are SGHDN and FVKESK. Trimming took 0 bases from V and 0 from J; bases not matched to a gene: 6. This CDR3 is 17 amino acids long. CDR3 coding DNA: TGTGCCAGCAGCCAAGATCGGCTAGCGGGATTCTCCTACGAGCAGTACTTC. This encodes CASSQDRLAGFSYEQYF.

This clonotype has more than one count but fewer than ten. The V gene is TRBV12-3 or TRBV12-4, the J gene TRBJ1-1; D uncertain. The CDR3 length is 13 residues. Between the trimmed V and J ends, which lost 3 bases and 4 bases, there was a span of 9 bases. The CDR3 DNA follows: TGTGCCAGCAGTTTTGGGGTTATCACTGAAGCTTTCTTT. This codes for CASSFGVITEAFF.

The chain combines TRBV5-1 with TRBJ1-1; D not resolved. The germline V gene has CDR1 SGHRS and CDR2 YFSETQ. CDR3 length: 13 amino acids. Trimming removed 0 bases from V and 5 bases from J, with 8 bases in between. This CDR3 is CASSLVGRTEAFF. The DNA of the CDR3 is TGCGCCAGCAGCTTGGTGGGGAGGACTGAAGCTTTCTTT.

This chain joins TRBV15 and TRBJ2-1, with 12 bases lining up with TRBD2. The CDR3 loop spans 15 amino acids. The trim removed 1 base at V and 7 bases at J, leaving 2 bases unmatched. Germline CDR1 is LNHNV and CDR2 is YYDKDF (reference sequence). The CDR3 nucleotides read TGTGCCACCAGCAGAGGGACTAGCGGGGCGAATGAGCAGTTCTTC. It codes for CATSRGTSGANEQFF.

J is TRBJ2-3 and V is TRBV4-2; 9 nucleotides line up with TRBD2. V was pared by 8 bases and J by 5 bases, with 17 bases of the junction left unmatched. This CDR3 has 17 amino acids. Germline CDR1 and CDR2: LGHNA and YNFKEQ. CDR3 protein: CASGPASGVLWGDTQYF. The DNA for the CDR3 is TGTGCCAGCGGGCCCGCTAGCGGGGTCCTCTGGGGAGATACGCAGTATTTT.

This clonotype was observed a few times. CDR3 sequence: CASSLEGRNYGYTF. In nucleotides, the CDR3 is TGTGCCAGCAGCTTAGAAGGACGGAACTATGGCTACACCTTC. V is TRBV7-2 and J is TRBJ1-2; D ambiguous. Deletions cut 1 base from V and 2 bases from J, with 8 bases between. CDR3 length equals 14 residues. Germline V gene sequence: CDR1 SGHTA, CDR2 FQGNSA.

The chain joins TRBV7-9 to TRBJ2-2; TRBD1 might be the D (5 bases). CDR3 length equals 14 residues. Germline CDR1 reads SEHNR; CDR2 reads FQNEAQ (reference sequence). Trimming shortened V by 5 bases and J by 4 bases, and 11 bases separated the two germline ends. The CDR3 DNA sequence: TGTGCCAGCAGCACCGACAGCGCCACCGGGGAGCTGTTTTTT. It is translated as CASSTDSATGELFF.

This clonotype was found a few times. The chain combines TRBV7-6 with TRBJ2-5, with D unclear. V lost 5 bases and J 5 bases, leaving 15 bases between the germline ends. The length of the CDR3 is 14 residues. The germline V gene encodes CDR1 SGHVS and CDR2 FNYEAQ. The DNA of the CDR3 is TGTGCCAGCAGCAATACCGGGCCGTGGGAGACCCAGTACTTC. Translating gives CASSNTGPWETQYF.

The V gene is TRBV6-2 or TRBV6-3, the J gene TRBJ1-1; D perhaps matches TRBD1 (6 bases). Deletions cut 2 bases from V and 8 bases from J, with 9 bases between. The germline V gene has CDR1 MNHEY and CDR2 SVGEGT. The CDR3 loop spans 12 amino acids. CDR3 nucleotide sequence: TGTGCCAGCAGTTACCAACAGGGCGAAGCTTTCTTT. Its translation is CASSYQQGEAFF.

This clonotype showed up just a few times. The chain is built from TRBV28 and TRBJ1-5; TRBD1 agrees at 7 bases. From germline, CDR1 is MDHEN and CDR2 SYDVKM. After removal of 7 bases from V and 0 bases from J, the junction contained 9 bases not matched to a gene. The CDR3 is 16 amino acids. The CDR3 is CASNLRDSISNQPQHF. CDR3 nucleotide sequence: TGTGCCAGCAACCTCCGGGACAGTATTAGCAATCAGCCCCAGCATTTT.

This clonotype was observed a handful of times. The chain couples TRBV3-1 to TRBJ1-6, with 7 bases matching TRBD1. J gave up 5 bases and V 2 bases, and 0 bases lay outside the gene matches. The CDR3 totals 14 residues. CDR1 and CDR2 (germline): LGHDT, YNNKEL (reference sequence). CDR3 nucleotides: TGTGCCAGCAGCCAACAGGGGGATAATTCACCCCTCCACTTT. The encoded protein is CASSQQGDNSPLHF.

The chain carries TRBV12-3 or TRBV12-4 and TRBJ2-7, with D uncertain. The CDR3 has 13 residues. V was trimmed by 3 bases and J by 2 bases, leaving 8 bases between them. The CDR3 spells CASSFGETYEQYF. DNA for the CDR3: TGTGCCAGCAGTTTTGGCGAAACCTACGAGCAGTACTTC.

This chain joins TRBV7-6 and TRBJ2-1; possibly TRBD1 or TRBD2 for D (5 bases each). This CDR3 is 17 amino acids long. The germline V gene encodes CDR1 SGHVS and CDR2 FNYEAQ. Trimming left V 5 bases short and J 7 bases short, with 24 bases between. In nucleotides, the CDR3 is TGTGCCAGCAGCGGATCACCGGGACCAGGAGTTTCGAATGAGCAGTTCTTC. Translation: CASSGSPGPGVSNEQFF.

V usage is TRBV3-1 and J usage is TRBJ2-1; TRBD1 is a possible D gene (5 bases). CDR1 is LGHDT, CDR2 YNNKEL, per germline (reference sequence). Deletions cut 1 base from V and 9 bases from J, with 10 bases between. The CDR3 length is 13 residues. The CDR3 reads CASSQVGVGEQFF. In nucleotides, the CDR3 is TGTGCCAGCAGCCAAGTAGGGGTTGGTGAGCAGTTCTTC.